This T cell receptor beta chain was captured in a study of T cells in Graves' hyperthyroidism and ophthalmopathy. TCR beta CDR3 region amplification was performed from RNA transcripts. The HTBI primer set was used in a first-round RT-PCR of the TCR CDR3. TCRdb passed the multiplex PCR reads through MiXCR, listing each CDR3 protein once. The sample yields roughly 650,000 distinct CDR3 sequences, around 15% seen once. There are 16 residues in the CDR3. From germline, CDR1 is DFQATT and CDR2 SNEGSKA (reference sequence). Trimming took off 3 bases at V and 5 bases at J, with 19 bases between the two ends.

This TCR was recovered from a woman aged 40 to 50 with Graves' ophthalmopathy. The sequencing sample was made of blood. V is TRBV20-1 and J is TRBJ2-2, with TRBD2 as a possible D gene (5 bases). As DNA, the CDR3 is TGCAGTGCTAGGGGGAGAATCCGGGTCGGAACCGGGGAGCTGTTTTTT. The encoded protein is CSARGRIRVGTGELFF.